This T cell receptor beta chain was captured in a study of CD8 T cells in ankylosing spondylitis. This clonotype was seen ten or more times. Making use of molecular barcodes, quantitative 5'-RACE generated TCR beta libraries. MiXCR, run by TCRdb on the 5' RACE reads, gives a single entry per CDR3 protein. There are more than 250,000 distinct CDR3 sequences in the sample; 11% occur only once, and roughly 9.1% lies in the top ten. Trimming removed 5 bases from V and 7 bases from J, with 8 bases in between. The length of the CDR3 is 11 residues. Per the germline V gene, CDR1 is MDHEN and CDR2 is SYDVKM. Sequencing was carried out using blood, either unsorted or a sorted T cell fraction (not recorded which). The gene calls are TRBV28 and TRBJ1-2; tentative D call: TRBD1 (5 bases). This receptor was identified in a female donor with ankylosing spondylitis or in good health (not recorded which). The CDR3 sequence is CASSGTLGYTF. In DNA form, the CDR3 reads TGTGCCAGCAGTGGGACGCTTGGCTACACCTTC.